This T cell receptor (beta chain) is from a study of T cell responses to AZD1222 COVID-19 vaccine. The study, taken as a whole, reports: It was only after the peak T cell response that any repertoires were sampled. AZD1222 recipients seropositive at baseline numbered only five or six.

The CDR3 is made up of 14 amino acids. V was shortened by 2 bases and J by 5 bases, with 11 bases between the two germline ends. Germline V gives CDR1 SGHRS, CDR2 YFSETQ. This clone is a singleton in its sample. No antigen is known for it. This table comes from immunoSEQ multiplex PCR, and its TCRdb copy is limited to in-frame clones, with some not included. The table includes roughly 160,000 clones, around 92% detected once. The source of this sequence is an adult in good health. The material was peripheral blood, obtained on day 0 of AZD1222 vaccination. The chain joins TRBV5-1 to TRBJ1-5; no clear D gene. CDR3: CASSLGGFDQPQHF. CDR3 in DNA: TGCGCCAGCAGCTTAGGAGGTTTCGATCAGCCCCAGCATTTT.